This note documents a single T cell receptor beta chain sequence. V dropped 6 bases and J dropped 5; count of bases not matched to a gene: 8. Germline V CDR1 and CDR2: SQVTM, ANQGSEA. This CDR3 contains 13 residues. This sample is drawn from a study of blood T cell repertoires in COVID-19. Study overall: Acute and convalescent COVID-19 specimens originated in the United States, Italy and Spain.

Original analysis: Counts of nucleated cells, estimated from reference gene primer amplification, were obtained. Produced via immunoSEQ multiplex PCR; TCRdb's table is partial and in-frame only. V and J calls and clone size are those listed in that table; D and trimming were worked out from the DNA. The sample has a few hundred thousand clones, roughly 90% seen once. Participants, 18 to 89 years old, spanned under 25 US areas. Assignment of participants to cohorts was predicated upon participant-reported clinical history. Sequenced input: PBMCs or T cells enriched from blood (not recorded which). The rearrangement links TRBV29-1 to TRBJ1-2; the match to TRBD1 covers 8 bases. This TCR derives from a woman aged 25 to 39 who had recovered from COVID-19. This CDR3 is CSVIRTGRYGYTF. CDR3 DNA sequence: TGCAGCGTCATTCGGACAGGGCGTTATGGCTACACCTTC.